A single TCR beta chain is shown here with its context. What it recognizes is unknown. This sample is part of a study of shared clonotypes between healthy human individuals. Study-wide results and limits: Investigators expected sequencing depth to affect clonotype sharing among donors.

Germline CDR1 SGHVS, CDR2 FNYEAQ. CDR3 length equals 16 residues. The J segment lost 2 bases and the V segment lost 5 bases, leaving 10 bases of the junction unmatched. Cells designated naive CD8 were CD45RO-negative and were positively selected for CCR7, with terminally differentiated effector memory CD45RA+ cells excluded. This table comes from immunoSEQ multiplex PCR, and its TCRdb copy is limited to in-frame clones, with some not included. Found here are over 2,000,000 clones, 90% to 95% of them singletons; the top ten hold around 1.7%. The TCR was taken from a man aged 18 to 29 in good health. Some clones in this sample may be carry-over from other donors' samples. The sample was naive CD8+ T cells from PBMCs. This chain joins TRBV7-6 and TRBJ2-7, with 9 bases lining up with TRBD2. CDR3 loop: CASSGLAGTTTYEQYF. The CDR3 nucleotides are TGTGCCAGCAGCGGTCTAGCGGGGACCACCACCTACGAGCAGTACTTC.